A single sample gave rise to the 15 T cell receptor beta chains below, sequenced in a study of beta chain features in type 1 diabetes. Investigators reverse transcribed all isolated RNA, so they sequenced expressed TCRB transcripts. Here immunoSEQ multiplex PCR was the method, and the copy in TCRdb shows in-frame clones only, minus some. Of fewer than 65,000 clones listed, approximately 59% were seen once; the top ten hold roughly 2%. The material sequenced was Tregs from blood. The receptors here all came from a woman aged 18-29 years in good health.

The chain uses TRBV5-1 and TRBJ2-7; 10 bases are a match to TRBD1. Germline CDR1 and CDR2: SGHRS and YFSETQ. The V and J ends lost 3 bases and 3 bases, in that order; junction bases with no gene match: 6. The CDR3 totals 15 residues. CDR3 in DNA: TGCGCCAGCAGCTCCCGACAGGGGGCCAACTACGAGCAGTACTTC. It codes for CASSSRQGANYEQYF.

This clone was detected only a few times. The CDR3 region is CASSVEETGVGANVLTF. CDR3 bases: TGTGCCAGCAGCGTAGAAGAGACAGGGGTCGGGGCCAACGTCCTGACTTTC. J is TRBJ2-6 and V is TRBV9; 8 bases are shared with TRBD1. J was trimmed by 4 bases and V by 0 bases; bases with no gene match: 6. The germline CDR1 and CDR2 sequences are SGDLS and YYNGEE. The CDR3 is made up of 17 amino acids.

The V gene is TRBV7-9, the J gene TRBJ2-5, with D unclear. CDR1 and CDR2 from the germline V gene are SEHNR and FQNEAQ (reference sequence). CDR3 length: 15 amino acids. Trimming shortened V by 2 bases and J by 3 bases, and 13 bases separated the two germline ends. CDR3 sequence reads: CASSLLLGYKETQYF. The CDR3 bases are TGTGCCAGCAGCTTACTTCTAGGTTATAAAGAGACCCAGTACTTC.

This clone was seen only a few times. The chain is built from TRBV11-2 and TRBJ2-1; D perhaps matches TRBD2 (5 bases). V was shortened by 2 bases and J by 3 bases, with 11 bases between the two germline ends. The CDR3 covers 15 residues. Germline assignment: CDR1 SGHAT and CDR2 FQNNGV. CDR3 DNA: TGTGCCAGCAGCTTATCACTAGGTGGCTACAATGAGCAGTTCTTC. Its protein is CASSLSLGGYNEQFF. Full variable domain (rest looked up from reference TRBV11-2 and TRBJ2-1): EAGVAQSPRYKIIEKRQSVAFWCNPISGHATLYWYQQILGQGPKLLIQFQNNGVVDDSQLPKDRFSAERLKGVDSTLKIQPAKLEDSAVYLCASSLSLGGYNEQFFGPGTRLTVL.

This clone is a singleton in its sample. The chain has TRBV5-1 and TRBJ2-5; 8 bases are shared with TRBD1. The germline gives CDR1 SGHRS, CDR2 YFSETQ. The CDR3 sequence is 13 residues long. The V segment lost 7 bases and the J segment 11 bases; nucleotides outside the gene matches: 13. In DNA form, the CDR3 reads TGCGCCAGCTGGAACGGACAGGGCCGAGAGCAGTACTTC. Protein sequence: CASWNGQGREQYF.

The sample holds a few counts of this clone. The V gene is TRBV7-2, the J gene TRBJ1-2; D not certain. V was pared by 5 bases and J by 5 bases, with 15 bases between. Germline values: CDR1 SGHTA, CDR2 FQGNSA. The length of the CDR3 is 14 residues. CDR3: CASSPDFASYGYTF. CDR3 DNA sequence: TGTGCCAGCAGCCCAGATTTTGCCTCTTATGGCTACACCTTC.

This clone has only a few counts. Here the CDR3 DNA reads TGTGCCATCAGTGATCCGACTAGCGGGAGGGCAGCAATCTACAATGAGCAGTTCTTC. This codes for CAISDPTSGRAAIYNEQFF. The rearrangement links TRBV10-3 to TRBJ2-1, with 14 bases aligning to TRBD2. The CDR3 is 19 residues long. The junction had 10 bases not matched to a gene; V was cut back by 3 bases and J by 3 bases. Germline V lookup: CDR1 ENHRY, CDR2 SYGVKD.

The chain has TRBV2 and TRBJ1-2, with D hard to call. The germline V gene has CDR1 SNHLY and CDR2 FYNNEI. The CDR3 extends over 14 amino acids. V lost 4 bases to trimming and J lost 4 bases, with 13 bases between them. The CDR3 protein is CASSVPGGGYGYTF. The CDR3 DNA follows: TGTGCCAGCAGTGTGCCGGGAGGAGGCTATGGCTACACCTTC. Looking up the rest from reference TRBV2 and TRBJ1-2 gives the full variable domain: EPEVTQTPSHQVTQMGQEVILRCVPISNHLYFYWYRQILGQKVEFLVSFYNNEISEKSEIFDDQFSVERPDGSNFTLKIRSTKLEDSAMYFCASSVPGGGYGYTFGSGTRLTVV.

This chain connects TRBV28 to TRBJ2-1, with 9 bases that match TRBD2. With 7 bases clipped from V and 6 bases from J, the junction kept 10 bases outside the gene matches. This CDR3 has 15 residues. CDR1 and CDR2 from the germline V gene are MDHEN and SYDVKM. The chain's CDR3 is CASTRPGLARNEQFF. The CDR3 DNA reads as TGTGCCAGCACTAGACCGGGACTAGCCCGCAATGAGCAGTTCTTC. The entire variable domain, with the rest obtained from reference TRBV28 and TRBJ2-1, is as follows: DVKVTQSSRYLVKRTGEKVFLECVQDMDHENMFWYRQDPGLGLRLIYFSYDVKMKEKGDIPEGYSVSREKKERFSLILESASTNQTSMYLCASTRPGLARNEQFFGPGTRLTVL.

The chain links TRBV5-4 to TRBJ1-2; no firm D call. V was shortened by 4 bases and J by 8 bases, with 12 bases between the two germline ends. The CDR3 covers 12 residues. Per the germline V gene, CDR1 is SGHNT and CDR2 is YYREEE (reference sequence). CDR3 sequence (DNA): TGTGCCAGCAGCCAGTTGACGGGGGGCTACACCTTC. Translated, it gives CASSQLTGGYTF.

The CDR3 region is CASSPQGGRLEQYF. The CDR3 coding sequence is TGTGCCAGCAGCCCACAGGGCGGACGGCTCGAGCAGTACTTC. The V and J genes are TRBV11-2 and TRBJ2-7; a weak D match, TRBD1 (6 bases). Germline CDR1 SGHAT, CDR2 FQNNGV. V dropped 5 bases and J dropped 6 bases, with 17 bases sitting between them. The CDR3 consists of 14 residues.

This chain joins TRBV9 and TRBJ2-2; a possible D gene is TRBD2 (7 bases). The V end lost 0 bases, the J end lost 5 bases, and 14 bases lay between the germline ends. CDR1 and CDR2 from the germline V gene are SGDLS and YYNGEE. This CDR3 contains 16 residues. The chain's CDR3 is CASSVEGGGRTGELFF. The CDR3 DNA is TGTGCCAGCAGCGTAGAGGGGGGGGGAAGGACCGGGGAGCTGTTTTTT.

The chain is built from TRBV4-1 and TRBJ1-2; tentatively, D is TRBD1 (5 bases). The CDR3 is 14 residues long. V was clipped by 0 bases and J by 8 bases, with 13 bases between them. Per the germline V gene, CDR1 is MGHRA and CDR2 is YSYEKL. This CDR3 is CASSQDPQGRGYTF. The CDR3 nucleotides read TGCGCCAGCAGCCAAGATCCCCAGGGTAGAGGCTACACCTTC.

DNA of the CDR3: TGTGCCAGCAGCTTGGGGGACAGGGGTAACACTGAAGCTTTCTTT. Translating it yields CASSLGDRGNTEAFF. The V call is TRBV7-9, the J call TRBJ1-1, with 10 bases that match TRBD1. CDR3 length: 15 amino acids. The J segment lost 2 bases and the V segment lost 3 bases, leaving 3 bases of the junction unmatched. Germline CDR1 SEHNR, CDR2 FQNEAQ (reference sequence).

This clone was seen many times. V usage is TRBV7-2 and J usage is TRBJ2-2, with 7 nucleotides matching TRBD2. This CDR3 is built from 17 residues. The germline CDR1 and CDR2 sequences are SGHTA and FQGNSA. J gave up 3 bases and V 5 bases, and 12 bases lay outside the gene matches. The CDR3 DNA reads TGTGCCAGCAGCAGGGGCCCTAGCGGAACCTACACCGGGGAGCTGTTTTTT. It specifies CASSRGPSGTYTGELFF.